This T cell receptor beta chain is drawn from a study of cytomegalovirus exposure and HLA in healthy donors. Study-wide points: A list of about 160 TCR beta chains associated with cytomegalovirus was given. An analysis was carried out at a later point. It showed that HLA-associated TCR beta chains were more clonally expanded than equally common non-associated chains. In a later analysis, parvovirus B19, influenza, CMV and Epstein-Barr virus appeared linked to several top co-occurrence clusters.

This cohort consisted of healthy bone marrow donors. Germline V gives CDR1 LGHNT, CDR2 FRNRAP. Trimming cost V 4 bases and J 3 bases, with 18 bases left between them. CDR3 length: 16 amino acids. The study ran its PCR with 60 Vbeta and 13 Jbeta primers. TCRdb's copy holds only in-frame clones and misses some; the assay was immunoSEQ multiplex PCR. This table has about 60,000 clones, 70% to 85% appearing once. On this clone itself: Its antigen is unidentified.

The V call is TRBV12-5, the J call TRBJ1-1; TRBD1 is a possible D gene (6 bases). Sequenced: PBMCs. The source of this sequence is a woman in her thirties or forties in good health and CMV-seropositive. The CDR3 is CASGSGRGGADTEAFF. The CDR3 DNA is TGTGCTAGTGGTTCCGGGAGGGGGGGCGCGGACACTGAAGCTTTCTTT.